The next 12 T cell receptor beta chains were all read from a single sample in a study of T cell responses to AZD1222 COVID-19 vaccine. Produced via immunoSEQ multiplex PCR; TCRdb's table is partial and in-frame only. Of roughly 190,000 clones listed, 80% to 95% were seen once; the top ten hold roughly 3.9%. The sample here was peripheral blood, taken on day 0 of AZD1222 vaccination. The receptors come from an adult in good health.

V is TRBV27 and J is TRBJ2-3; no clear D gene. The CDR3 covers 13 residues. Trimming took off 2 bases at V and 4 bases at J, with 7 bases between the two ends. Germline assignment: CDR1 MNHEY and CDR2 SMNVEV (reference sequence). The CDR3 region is CASSLMFADTQYF. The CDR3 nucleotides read TGTGCCAGCAGTTTAATGTTTGCAGATACGCAGTATTTT.

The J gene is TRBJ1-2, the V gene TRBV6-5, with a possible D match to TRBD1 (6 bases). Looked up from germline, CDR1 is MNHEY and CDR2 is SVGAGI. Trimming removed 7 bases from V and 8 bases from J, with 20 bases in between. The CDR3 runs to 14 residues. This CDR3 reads CASKRQGHSYGYTF. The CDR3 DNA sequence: TGTGCCAGCAAACGGCAGGGACATTCCTACGGCTACACCTTC.

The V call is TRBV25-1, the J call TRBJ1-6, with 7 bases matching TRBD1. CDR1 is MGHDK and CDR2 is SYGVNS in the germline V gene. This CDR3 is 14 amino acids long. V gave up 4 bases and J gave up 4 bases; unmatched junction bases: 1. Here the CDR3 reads CASSGDSYNSPLHF. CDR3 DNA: TGTGCCAGCAGTGGGGACAGTTATAATTCACCCCTCCACTTT.

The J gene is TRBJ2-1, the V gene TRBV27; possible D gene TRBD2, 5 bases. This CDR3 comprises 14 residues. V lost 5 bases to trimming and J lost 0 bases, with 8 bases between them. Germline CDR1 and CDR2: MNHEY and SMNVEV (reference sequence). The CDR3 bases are TGTGCCAGCAGTGGACTGAGCTCCTACAATGAGCAGTTCTTC. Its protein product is CASSGLSSYNEQFF.

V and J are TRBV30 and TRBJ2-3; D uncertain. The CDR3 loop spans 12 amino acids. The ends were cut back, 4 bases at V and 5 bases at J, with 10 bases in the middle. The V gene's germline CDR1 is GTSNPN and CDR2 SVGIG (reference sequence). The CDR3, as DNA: TGTGCCTGGACAACTACAAGAGATACGCAGTATTTT. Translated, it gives CAWTTTRDTQYF.

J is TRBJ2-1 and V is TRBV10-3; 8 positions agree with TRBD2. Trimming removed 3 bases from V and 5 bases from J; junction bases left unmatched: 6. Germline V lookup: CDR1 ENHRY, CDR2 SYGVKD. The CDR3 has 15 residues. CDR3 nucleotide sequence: TGTGCCATCAGTGAAAGAGCGGGGGAAGACAATGAGCAGTTCTTC. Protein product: CAISERAGEDNEQFF.

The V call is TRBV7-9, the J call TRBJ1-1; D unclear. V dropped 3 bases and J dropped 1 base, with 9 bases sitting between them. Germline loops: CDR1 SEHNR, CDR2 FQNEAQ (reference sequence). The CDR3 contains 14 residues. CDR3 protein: CASSFRQANTEAFF. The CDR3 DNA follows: TGTGCCAGCAGCTTTCGCCAGGCGAACACTGAAGCTTTCTTT.

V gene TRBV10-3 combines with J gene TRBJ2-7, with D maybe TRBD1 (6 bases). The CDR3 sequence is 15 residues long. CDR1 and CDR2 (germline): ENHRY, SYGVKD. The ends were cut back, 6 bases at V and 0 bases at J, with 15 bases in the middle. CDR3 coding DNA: TGTGCCATCAGCCGTATCCCGGACAGCTCCTACGAGCAGTACTTC. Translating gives CAISRIPDSSYEQYF.

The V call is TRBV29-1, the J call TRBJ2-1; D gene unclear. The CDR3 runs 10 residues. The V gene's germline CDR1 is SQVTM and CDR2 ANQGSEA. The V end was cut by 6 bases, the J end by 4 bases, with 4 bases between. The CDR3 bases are TGCAGCGTCGGTTACAATGAGCAGTTCTTC. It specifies CSVGYNEQFF.

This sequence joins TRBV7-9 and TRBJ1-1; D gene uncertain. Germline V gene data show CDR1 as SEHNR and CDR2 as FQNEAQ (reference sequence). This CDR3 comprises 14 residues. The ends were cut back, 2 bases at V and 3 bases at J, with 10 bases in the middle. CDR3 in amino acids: CASSLTGQYTEAFF. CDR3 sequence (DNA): TGTGCCAGCAGCTTAACCGGGCAGTACACTGAAGCTTTCTTT.

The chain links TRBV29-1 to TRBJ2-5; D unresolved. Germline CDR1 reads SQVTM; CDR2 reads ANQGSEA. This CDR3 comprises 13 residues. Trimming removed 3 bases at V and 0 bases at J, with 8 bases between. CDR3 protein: CSVEVTYQETQYF. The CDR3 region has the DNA TGCAGCGTTGAGGTTACGTACCAAGAGACCCAGTACTTC.

The CDR3 spells CASSPGTGGVDEQYF. CDR3 nucleotide sequence: TGTGCCAGCTCACCGGGGACAGGAGGCGTCGACGAGCAGTACTTC. V and J are TRBV18 and TRBJ2-7; TRBD1 aligns across 8 bases. The CDR3 contains 15 residues. Germline values: CDR1 KGHSH, CDR2 LQKENI. V lost 3 bases to trimming and J lost 5 bases; unmatched junction nucleotides: 9.